This entry concerns a single T cell receptor (beta chain). These data come from a study of T cells after yellow fever vaccination. Using its own MiXCR run on the 5' RACE reads, TCRdb lists one record per CDR3 protein. The sample consists of approximately 120,000 distinct CDR3 sequences, about 16% of them appearing once. The material was CD8+ T cells sorted from PBMCs, obtained 5 days after the yellow fever booster vaccination. This receptor was taken from a man between 18 and 35 years old who received the YFV17D yellow fever vaccine.

The CDR3 region has the DNA TGCAGTGCCCAGGGACTTACCGAGTTTGGTGGCTACACCTTC. Amino acids: CSAQGLTEFGGYTF. The chain uses TRBV20-1 and TRBJ1-2; weak D call: TRBD1 (5 bases). The germline gives CDR1 DFQATT, CDR2 SNEGSKA (reference sequence). With 6 bases removed from V and 7 bases from J, the gap between germline ends came to 21 bases. The CDR3 sequence is 14 residues long.